Detailed here is one T cell receptor beta chain. Its matching antigen is unknown. The PCR was carried out with 60 Vbeta primers and 13 Jbeta primers. Repertoires were generated with immunoSEQ multiplex PCR, while TCRdb's copy carries only in-frame clones and drops some. The sample carries 140,000 to 150,000 clones, around 66% recorded once. The sample is drawn from a study of cytomegalovirus exposure and HLA in healthy donors. Points from the study as a whole: Available immune exposure information was restricted to CMV serostatus only. TRBV6-2, TRBV6-3 and some other V segments were unresolvable in 87-base-pair reads. The majority of CMV-associated TCR beta chains were reported as apparently HLA-restricted in a later analysis. Sequencing had likely introduced a cluster of highly shared sequence variants as an artifact.

This CDR3 region has 15 residues. After removal of 3 bases from V and 1 base from J, the junction contained 5 bases not matched to a gene. The germline V gene has CDR1 MNHEY and CDR2 SMNVEV (reference sequence). The chain combines TRBV27 with TRBJ2-5, with 7 bases lining up with TRBD2. The source of this sequence is an older woman in good health and CMV-seronegative. The sequenced sample consisted of PBMCs. The CDR3 region has the DNA TGTGCCAGCAGTTTCCTAAGCGGGGCCCAAGAGACCCAGTACTTC. Its protein is CASSFLSGAQETQYF.